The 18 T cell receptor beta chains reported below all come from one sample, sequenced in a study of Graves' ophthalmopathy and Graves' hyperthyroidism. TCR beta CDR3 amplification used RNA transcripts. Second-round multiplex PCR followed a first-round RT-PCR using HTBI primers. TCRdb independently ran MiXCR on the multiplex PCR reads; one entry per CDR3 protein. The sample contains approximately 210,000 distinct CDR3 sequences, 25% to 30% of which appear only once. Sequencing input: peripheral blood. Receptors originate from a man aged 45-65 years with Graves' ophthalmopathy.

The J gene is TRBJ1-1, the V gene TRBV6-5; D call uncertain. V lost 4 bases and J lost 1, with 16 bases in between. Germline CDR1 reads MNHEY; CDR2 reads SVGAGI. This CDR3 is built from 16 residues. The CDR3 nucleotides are TGTGCCAGCAGTTCCTACGCTGGGCCCTGGAACACTGAAGCTTTCTTT. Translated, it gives CASSSYAGPWNTEAFF.

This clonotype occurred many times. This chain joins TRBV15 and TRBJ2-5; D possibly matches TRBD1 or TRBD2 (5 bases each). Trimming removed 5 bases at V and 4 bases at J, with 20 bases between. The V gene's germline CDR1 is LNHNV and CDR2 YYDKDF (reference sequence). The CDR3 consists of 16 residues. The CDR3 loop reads CATSPTPGSRTETQYF. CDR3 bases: TGTGCCACCAGCCCCACTCCAGGGAGCCGTACAGAGACCCAGTACTTC.

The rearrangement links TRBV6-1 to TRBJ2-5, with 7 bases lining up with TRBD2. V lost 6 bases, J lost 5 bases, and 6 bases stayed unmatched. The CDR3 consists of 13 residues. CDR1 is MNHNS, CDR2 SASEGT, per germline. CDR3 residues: CASRGGGAETQYF. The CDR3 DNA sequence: TGTGCCAGCAGGGGCGGGGGTGCGGAGACCCAGTACTTC.

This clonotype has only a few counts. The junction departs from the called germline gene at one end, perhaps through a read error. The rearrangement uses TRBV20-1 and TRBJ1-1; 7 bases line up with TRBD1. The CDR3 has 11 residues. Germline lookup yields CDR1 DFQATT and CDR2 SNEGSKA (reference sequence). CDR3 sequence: CSASGQAISPF. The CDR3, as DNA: TGCAGTGCTAGCGGACAGGCAATCTCGCCCTTT.

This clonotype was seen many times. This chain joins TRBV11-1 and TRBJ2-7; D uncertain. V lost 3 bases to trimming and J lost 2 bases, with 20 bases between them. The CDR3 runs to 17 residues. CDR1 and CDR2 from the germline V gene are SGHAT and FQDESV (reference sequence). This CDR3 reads CASSLPRKGGKTYEQYF. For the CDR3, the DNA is TGTGCCAGCAGCTTGCCCCGAAAGGGTGGAAAGACCTACGAGCAGTACTTC.

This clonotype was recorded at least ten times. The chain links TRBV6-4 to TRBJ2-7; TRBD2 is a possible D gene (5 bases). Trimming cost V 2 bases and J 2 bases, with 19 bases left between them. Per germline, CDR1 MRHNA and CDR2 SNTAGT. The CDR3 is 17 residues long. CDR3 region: CASSDPLSGIFTYEQYF. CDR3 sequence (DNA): TGTGCCAGCAGTGACCCCCTAAGCGGCATATTCACCTACGAGCAGTACTTC.

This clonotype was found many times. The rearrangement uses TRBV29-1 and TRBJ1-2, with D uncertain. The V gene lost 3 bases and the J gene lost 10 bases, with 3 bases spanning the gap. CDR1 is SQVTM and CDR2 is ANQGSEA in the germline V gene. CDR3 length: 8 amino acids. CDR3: CSVDFYTF. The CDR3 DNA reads TGCAGCGTTGACTTCTACACCTTC.

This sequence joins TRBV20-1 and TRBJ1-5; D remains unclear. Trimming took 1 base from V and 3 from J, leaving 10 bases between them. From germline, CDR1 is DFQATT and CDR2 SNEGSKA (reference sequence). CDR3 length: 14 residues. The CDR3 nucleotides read TGCAGTGCTAGAGTCGACACGCTCAATCAGCCCCAGCATTTT. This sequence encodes CSARVDTLNQPQHF.

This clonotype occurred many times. CDR3 sequence (DNA): TGTGCCAGCAGCCAAGAATCCCCAGGGGCTGACTATAATTCACCCCTCCACTTT. Protein: CASSQESPGADYNSPLHF. The rearrangement uses TRBV4-2 and TRBJ1-6; possible D gene TRBD1, 6 bases. Trimming removed 0 bases from V and 3 bases from J, with 15 bases in between. The CDR3 sequence is 18 residues long. The germline gives CDR1 LGHNA, CDR2 YNFKEQ.

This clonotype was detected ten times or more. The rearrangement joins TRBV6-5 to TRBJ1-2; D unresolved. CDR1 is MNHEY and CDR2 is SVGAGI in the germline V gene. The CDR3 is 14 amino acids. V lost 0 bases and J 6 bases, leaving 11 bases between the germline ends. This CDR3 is CASSYSEGSNGYTF. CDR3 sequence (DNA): TGTGCCAGCAGTTACTCGGAGGGAAGTAATGGCTACACCTTC.

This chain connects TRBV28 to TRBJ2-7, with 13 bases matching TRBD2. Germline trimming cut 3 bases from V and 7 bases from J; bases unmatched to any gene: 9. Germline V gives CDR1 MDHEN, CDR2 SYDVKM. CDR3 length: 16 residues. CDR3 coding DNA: TGTGCCAGCAGTTTCGCCGGACTAGCGGGAGTGAGGGAGCAGTACTTC. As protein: CASSFAGLAGVREQYF.

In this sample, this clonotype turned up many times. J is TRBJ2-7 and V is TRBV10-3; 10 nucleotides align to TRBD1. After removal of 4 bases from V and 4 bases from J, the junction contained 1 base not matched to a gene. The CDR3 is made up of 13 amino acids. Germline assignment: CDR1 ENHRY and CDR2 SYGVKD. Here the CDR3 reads CAISGTGGYEQYF. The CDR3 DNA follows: TGTGCCATCAGTGGGACAGGGGGGTACGAGCAGTACTTC.

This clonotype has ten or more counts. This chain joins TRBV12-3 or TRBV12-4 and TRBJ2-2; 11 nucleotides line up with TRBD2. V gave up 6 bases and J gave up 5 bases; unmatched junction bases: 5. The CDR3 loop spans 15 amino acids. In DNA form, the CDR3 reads TGTGCCAGCAGCCTCGGGACTAGCGGTACCGGGGAGCTGTTTTTT. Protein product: CASSLGTSGTGELFF.

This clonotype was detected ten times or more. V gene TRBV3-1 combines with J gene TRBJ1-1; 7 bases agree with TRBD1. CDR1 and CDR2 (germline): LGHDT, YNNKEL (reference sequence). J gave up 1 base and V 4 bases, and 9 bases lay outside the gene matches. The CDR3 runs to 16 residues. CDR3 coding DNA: TGTGCCAGCAGCCCCGACAGGGCAACCACGAACACTGAAGCTTTCTTT. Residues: CASSPDRATTNTEAFF.

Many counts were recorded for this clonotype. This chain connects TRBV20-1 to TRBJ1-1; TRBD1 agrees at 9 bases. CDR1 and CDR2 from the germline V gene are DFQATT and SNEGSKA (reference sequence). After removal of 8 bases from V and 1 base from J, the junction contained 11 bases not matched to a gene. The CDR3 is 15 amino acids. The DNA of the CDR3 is TGCAGTCAAGCTTCCCGGGACAGGGAGAACACTGAAGCTTTCTTT. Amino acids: CSQASRDRENTEAFF.

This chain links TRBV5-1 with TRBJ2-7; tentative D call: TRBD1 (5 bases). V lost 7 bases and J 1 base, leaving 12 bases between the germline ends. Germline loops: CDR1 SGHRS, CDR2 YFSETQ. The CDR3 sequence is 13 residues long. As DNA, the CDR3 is TGCGCCAGCCGTCGGACAACATCCTACGAGCAGTACTTC. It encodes CASRRTTSYEQYF.

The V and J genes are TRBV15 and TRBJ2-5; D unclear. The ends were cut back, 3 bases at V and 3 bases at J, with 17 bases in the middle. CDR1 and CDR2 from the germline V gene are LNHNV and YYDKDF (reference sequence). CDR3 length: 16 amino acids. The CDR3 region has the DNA TGTGCCACCAGCAGCCCCCCAGTGCAGGACGAAGAGACCCAGTACTTC. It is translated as CATSSPPVQDEETQYF.

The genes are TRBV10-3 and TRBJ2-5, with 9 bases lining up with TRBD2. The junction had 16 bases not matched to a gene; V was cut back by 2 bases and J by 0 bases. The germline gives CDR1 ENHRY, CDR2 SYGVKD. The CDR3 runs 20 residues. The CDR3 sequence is CAISEEASGKEPKYQETQYF. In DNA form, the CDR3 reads TGTGCCATCAGTGAGGAGGCTAGCGGGAAAGAGCCGAAGTACCAAGAGACCCAGTACTTC.